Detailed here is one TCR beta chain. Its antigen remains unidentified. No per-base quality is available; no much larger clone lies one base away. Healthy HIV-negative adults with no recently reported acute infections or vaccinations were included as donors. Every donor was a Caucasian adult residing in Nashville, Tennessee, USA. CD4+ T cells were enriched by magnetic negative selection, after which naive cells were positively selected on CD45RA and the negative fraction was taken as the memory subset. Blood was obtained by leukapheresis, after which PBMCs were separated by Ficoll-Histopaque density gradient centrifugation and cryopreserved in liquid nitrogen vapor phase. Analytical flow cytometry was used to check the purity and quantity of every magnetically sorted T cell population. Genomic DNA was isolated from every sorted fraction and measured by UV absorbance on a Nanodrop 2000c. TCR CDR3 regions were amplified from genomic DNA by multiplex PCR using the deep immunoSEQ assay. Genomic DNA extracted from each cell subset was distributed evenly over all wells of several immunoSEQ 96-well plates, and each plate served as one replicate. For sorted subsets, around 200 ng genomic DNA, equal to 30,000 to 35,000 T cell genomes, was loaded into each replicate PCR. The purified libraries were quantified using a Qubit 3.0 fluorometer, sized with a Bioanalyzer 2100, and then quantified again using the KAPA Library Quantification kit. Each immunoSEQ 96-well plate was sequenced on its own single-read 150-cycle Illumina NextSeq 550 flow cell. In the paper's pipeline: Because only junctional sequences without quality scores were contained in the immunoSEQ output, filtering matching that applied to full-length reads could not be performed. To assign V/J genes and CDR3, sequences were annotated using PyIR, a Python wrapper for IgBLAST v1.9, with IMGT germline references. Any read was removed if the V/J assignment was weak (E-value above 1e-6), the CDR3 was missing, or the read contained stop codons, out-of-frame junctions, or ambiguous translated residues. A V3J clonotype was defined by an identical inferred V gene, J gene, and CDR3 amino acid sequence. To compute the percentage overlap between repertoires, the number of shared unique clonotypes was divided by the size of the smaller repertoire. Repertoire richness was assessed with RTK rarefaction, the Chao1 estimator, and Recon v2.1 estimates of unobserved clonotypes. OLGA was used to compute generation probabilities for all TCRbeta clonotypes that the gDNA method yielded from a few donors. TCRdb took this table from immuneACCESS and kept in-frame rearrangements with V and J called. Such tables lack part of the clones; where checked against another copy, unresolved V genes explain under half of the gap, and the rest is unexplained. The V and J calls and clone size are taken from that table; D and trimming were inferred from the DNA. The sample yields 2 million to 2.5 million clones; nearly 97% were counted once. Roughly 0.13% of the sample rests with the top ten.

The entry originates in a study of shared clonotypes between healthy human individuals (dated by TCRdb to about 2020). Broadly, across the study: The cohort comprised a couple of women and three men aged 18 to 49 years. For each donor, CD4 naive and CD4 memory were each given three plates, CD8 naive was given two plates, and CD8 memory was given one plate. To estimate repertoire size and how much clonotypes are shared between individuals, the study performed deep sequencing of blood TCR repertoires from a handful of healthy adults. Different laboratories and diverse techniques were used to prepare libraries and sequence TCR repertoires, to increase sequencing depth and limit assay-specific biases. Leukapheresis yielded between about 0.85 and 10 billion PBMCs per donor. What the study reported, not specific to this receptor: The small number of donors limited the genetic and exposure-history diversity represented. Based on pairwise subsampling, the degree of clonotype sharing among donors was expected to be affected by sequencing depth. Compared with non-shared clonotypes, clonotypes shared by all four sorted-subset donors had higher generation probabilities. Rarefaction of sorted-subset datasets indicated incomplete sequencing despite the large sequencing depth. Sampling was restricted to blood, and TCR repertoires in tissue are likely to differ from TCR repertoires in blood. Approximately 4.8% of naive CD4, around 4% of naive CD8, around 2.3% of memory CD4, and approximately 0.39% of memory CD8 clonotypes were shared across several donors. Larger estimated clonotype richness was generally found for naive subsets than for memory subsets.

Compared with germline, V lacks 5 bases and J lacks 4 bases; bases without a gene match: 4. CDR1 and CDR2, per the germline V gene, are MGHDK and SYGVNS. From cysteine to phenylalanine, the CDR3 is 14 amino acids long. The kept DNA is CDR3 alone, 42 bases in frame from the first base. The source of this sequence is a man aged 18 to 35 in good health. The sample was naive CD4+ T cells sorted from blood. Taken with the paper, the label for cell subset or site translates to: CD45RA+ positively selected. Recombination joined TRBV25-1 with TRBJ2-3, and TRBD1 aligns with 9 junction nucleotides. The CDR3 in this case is CASSRDRAADTQYF. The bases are TGTGCCAGCAGTAGGGACAGGGCGGCAGATACGCAGTATTTT.